The sequence of this T cell receptor (beta chain) was determined in a study of blood T cells in healthy people across ages. A second 7 to 11 cycle PCR used barcoded and J-beta primers. From the 5' RACE reads, TCRdb called clonotypes with MiXCR, one entry per CDR3 protein. The table shows about 640,000 distinct CDR3 sequences, with roughly 53% occurring only once. The ends were cut back, 10 bases at V and 2 bases at J, with 9 bases in the middle. The CDR3 length is 11 residues. CDR1 MNHEY and CDR2 SVGEGT come from the germline V gene. This clonotype was recorded once. The receptor was derived from a man in his 60s in good health. The V and J genes are TRBV6-2 or TRBV6-3 and TRBJ2-7; D is perhaps TRBD1 (6 bases). Sequencing input: blood. Written as DNA, the CDR3 is TGTGCCACTCGGGACACCTACGAGCAGTACTTC. This codes for CATRDTYEQYF.